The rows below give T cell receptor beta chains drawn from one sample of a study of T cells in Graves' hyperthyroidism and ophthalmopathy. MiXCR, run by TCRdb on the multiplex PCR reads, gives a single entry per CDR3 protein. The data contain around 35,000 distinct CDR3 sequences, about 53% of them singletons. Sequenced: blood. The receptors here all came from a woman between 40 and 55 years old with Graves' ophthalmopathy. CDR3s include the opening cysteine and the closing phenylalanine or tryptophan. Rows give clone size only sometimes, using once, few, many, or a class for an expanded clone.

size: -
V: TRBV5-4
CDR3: CASSENRLGTDTQYF

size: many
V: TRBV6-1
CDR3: CASSGGQPNEKLFF

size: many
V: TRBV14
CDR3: CASSQGTATQWTNEKLFF

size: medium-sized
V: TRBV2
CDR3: CARGGDRIQYNEQFF

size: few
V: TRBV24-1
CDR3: CATSPPGGETQYF

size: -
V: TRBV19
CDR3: CAGLAGGPSPSEQYF

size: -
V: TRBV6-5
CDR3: CASSPPDSNEPQHF

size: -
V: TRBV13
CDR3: CASSLRGSYEQYF

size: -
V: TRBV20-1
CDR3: CSGRGGETYNEQFF

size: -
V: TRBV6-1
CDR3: CDSSEARVRRGYTF

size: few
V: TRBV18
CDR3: CASSPLGQATYEQYF

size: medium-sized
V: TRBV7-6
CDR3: CASSFQTGWQETQYF

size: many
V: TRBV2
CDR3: CASSEFETGELFF

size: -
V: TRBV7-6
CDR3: CASSLASSGRNTGDWLYF

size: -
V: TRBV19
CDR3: CASSILAGIPGELFF

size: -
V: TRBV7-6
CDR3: CAGSLQPGQGSYEQYF

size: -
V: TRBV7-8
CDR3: CASSQAEGAQYEQYF

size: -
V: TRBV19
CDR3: CASSIHGQGGDEQYF

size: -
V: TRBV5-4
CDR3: CASSKGGDTNEELFF

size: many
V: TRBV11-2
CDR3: CASSLSEEVFSPLHF

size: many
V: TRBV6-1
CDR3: CASSEPLSGVLYNEQFF

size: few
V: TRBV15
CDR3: CATSAILGNTIYF

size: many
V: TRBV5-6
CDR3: CASSLVLDNEQFF

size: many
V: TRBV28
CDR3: CASSVTTGALAEAFF

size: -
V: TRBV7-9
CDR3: CASSTHRTVGEVKAFF

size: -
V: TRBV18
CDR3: CASQYATGDSGNTIYF

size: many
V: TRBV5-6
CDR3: CASSFGTSGELFF

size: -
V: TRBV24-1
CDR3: CATSGTSGGPPSSTYEQYF

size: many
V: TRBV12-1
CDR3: CASSGDKNYGYTF

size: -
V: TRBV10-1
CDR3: CASSDRGLMKEDTEAFF

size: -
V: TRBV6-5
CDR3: CASSYWRVAGETQYF

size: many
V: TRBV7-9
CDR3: CASSPSGQANQPQHF

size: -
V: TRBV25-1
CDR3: CASKASYITGELLF

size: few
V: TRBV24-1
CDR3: CATRAGNTGELFF

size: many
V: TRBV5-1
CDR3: CASSFSQYEQYF

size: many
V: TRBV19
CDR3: CASSIVQSQPQHF

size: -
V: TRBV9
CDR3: CASSVGGGLTSEQFF

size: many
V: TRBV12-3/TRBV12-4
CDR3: CASSYERGYEQYF

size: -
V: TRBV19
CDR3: CASSIGGGNEQFF

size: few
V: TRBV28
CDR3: CASTRGEGSTDTQYF

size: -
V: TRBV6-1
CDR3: CASSEAPQANTEAFF

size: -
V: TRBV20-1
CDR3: CSARGTSGSRGEQFF

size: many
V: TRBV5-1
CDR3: CASSFPLAGGSTDTQYF

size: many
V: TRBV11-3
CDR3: CASSAVGVNAYEQYF

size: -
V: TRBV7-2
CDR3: CASSRTSGGGYETQYF

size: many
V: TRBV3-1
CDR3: CASSPSGIPETQYF

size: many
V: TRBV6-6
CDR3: CASRTGWGGFF

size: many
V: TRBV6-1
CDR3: CASSSWNRDREQYF

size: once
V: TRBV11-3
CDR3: CASSPTTSGSDTQYF

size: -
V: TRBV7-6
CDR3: CASNLGSRGETQYF

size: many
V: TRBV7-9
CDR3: CASSLVSGELFF

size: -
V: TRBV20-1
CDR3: CSATGQGFLDEQFF

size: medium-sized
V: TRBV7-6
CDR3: CASSLAGQNTDTQYF

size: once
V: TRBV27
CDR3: CASGPGTSGVGEQFF

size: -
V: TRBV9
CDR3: CASSSGPKNNEHF

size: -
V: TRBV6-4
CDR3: CAGSAGANTEAFF

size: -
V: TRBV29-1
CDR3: CSVTQGGSGRSDELYF

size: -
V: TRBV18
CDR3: CASSSPGRSTEAFF